These 27 T cell receptor beta chains share one sample of origin, sequenced in a study of T cell repertoires in Merkel cell carcinoma. Data came from immunoSEQ multiplex PCR; TCRdb stores just in-frame clones and leaves some out. The repertoire holds about 15,000 clones, with approximately 80% as singletons. Sequenced input: tumor tissue. The receptors derive from an adult with Merkel cell carcinoma.

The chain has TRBV21-1 and TRBJ1-5; the D segment call TRBD1 is taken from the table without a DNA check. TRBV21-1 is a pseudogene segment. The CDR3 covers 14 residues. The CDR3 here is CATHRAHSNQPQHF. DNA for the CDR3: TGTGCCACCCACAGGGCTCATAGCAATCAGCCCCAGCATTTT.

The V and J genes are TRBV19 and TRBJ1-2; 8 bases map to TRBD1. This CDR3 has 14 residues. Per germline, CDR1 LNHDA and CDR2 SQIVND (reference sequence). Germline trimming cut 7 bases from V and 2 bases from J; bases unmatched to any gene: 6. The CDR3 loop is CASTPGQGNYGYTF. The CDR3 coding sequence is TGTGCCAGTACCCCCGGACAGGGAAACTATGGCTACACCTTC.

The rearrangement links TRBV5-6 to TRBJ1-2; D unresolved. V lost 2 bases to trimming and J lost 2 bases, with 7 bases between them. Germline V gene lookup returns CDR1 SGHDT and CDR2 YYEEEE. CDR3 length: 13 amino acids. Here the CDR3 DNA reads TGTGCCAGCAGCTTCAACGAGAACTATGGCTACACCTTC. Translating gives CASSFNENYGYTF.

V and J are TRBV10-2 and TRBJ2-7; D tentatively fits TRBD1 or TRBD2 (6 bases each). The CDR3 totals 16 residues. Per the germline V gene, CDR1 is WSHSY and CDR2 is SAAADI. Trimming left V 4 bases short and J 4 bases short, with 20 bases between. Written as DNA, the CDR3 is TGCGCCAGCAGTGGTGTAACCGCAGGGGCGGGGTACGAGCAGTACTTC. Protein: CASSGVTAGAGYEQYF.

The chain combines TRBV4-1 with TRBJ1-1; D might be TRBD1 (6 bases). This CDR3 spans 16 amino acids. CDR1 MGHRA and CDR2 YSYEKL come from the germline V gene. Trimming took off 3 bases at V and 1 base at J, with 15 bases between the two ends. As DNA, the CDR3 is TGCGCCAGCAGCCACCATCTCGTGACAGGGAACACTGAAGCTTTCTTT. Encoded protein: CASSHHLVTGNTEAFF.

V is TRBV18 and J is TRBJ1-1; 7 nucleotides match TRBD1. J lost 0 bases, V lost 3 bases, and 7 bases had no gene match. CDR1 is KGHSH, CDR2 LQKENI, per germline. The CDR3 covers 16 residues. CDR3 in DNA: TGTGCCAGCTCACCTCTCCTGACAGGGTTGAACACTGAAGCTTTCTTT. Amino acids: CASSPLLTGLNTEAFF.

The genes are TRBV5-1 and TRBJ2-5; 9 bases line up with TRBD2. V gave up 0 bases and J gave up 5 bases; unmatched junction bases: 2. The CDR3 extends over 14 amino acids. Germline-derived CDR1 and CDR2 are SGHRS and YFSETQ. The CDR3 sequence: CASSLGGRGETQYF. The CDR3 nucleotides are TGCGCCAGCAGCTTGGGCGGGAGGGGCGAGACCCAGTACTTC.

The genes are TRBV5-1 and TRBJ1-4; D ambiguous. This CDR3 contains 18 residues. V lost 7 bases and J lost 0, with 22 bases in between. Germline-derived CDR1 and CDR2 are SGHRS and YFSETQ. The CDR3 sequence is CASSPRSQYLATNEKLFF. The DNA for the CDR3 is TGCGCCAGCTCGCCTAGGTCCCAGTACCTTGCAACTAATGAAAAACTGTTTTTT.

This clone has more than one count but fewer than ten. This rearrangement joins TRBV12-3 or TRBV12-4 to TRBJ1-6, with D perhaps TRBD1 (5 bases). The CDR3 is made up of 12 amino acids. V dropped 6 bases and J dropped 11 bases, with 11 bases sitting between them. CDR3 DNA sequence: TGTGCCAGCAGAAGGGGCTTAACACCCCTCCACTTT. It codes for CASRRGLTPLHF.

V and J are TRBV5-1 and TRBJ2-2; a weak D match, TRBD1 (5 bases). This CDR3 spans 15 amino acids. V was pared by 4 bases and J by 5 bases, with 15 bases between. Germline V CDR1 and CDR2: SGHRS, YFSETQ. CDR3 amino acids: CASSQDSLRTGELFF. In nucleotides, the CDR3 is TGCGCCAGCAGCCAAGACAGTCTCAGAACCGGGGAGCTGTTTTTT.

The gene calls are TRBV28 and TRBJ2-1, with 10 bases matching TRBD2. Germline V CDR1 and CDR2: MDHEN, SYDVKM. The CDR3 has 16 residues. V trimming: 6 bases; J trimming: 3 bases; junction bases outside the gene matches: 8. Here the CDR3 reads CASSLIAGGNYNEQFF. The CDR3 bases are TGTGCCAGCAGCCTTATAGCGGGAGGAAACTACAATGAGCAGTTCTTC.

V is TRBV5-6 and J is TRBJ1-1, with 9 positions matching TRBD1. The V gene's germline CDR1 is SGHDT and CDR2 YYEEEE. J gave up 1 base and V 0 bases, and 7 bases lay outside the gene matches. This CDR3 region has 17 residues. The DNA for the CDR3 is TGTGCCAGCAGCTTGGGGTGGACAGGGGAACGGAACACTGAAGCTTTCTTT. Its translation is CASSLGWTGERNTEAFF.

This sequence joins TRBV9 and TRBJ1-2; D gene uncertain. The CDR3 runs to 13 residues. Trimming removed 0 bases at V and 7 bases at J, with 10 bases between. The germline V gene encodes CDR1 SGDLS and CDR2 YYNGEE. The CDR3 sequence: CASSVEARGGYTF. In nucleotides, the CDR3 is TGTGCCAGCAGCGTAGAGGCTCGCGGTGGCTACACCTTC.

The J gene is TRBJ1-1, the V gene TRBV4-1; the D gene is possibly TRBD1 (6 bases). Germline CDR1 is MGHRA and CDR2 is YSYEKL. Trimming removed 5 bases at V and 4 bases at J, with 23 bases between. The CDR3 covers 17 residues. CDR3 nucleotide sequence: TGCGCCAGCAGCAAGCCCGCTGGGGCGGGGGCATCCACTGAAGCTTTCTTT. Amino acid sequence: CASSKPAGAGASTEAFF.

This clone was counted a few times. This chain links TRBV5-1 with TRBJ2-1, with TRBD2 identical over 11 bases. Per the germline V gene, CDR1 is SGHRS and CDR2 is YFSETQ. This CDR3 has 15 residues. The junction had 6 bases not matched to a gene; V was cut back by 0 bases and J by 10 bases. CDR3 loop: CASSLEGSGREEQFF. The CDR3, as DNA: TGCGCCAGCAGCTTGGAGGGTAGCGGGAGGGAAGAGCAGTTCTTC. Complete variable domain (other parts from reference TRBV5-1 and TRBJ2-1): KAGVTQTPRYLIKTRGQQVTLSCSPISGHRSVSWYQQTPGQGLQFLFEYFSETQRNKGNFPGRFSGRQFSNSRSEMNVSTLELGDSALYLCASSLEGSGREEQFFGPGTRLTVL.

The sample holds one count of this clone. The rearrangement links TRBV28 to TRBJ2-1, with D possibly TRBD2 on 6 matching bases. CDR1 and CDR2 from the germline V gene are MDHEN and SYDVKM. This CDR3 contains 15 residues. Trimming removed 7 bases at V and 10 bases at J, with 23 bases between. The DNA of the CDR3 is TGTGCCAGCATCAAAGCGGGCACTCGGGGGAAGGAGCAGTTCTTC. It specifies CASIKAGTRGKEQFF.

The J gene is TRBJ2-1, the V gene TRBV19; 11 nucleotides align to TRBD2. Trimming removed 8 bases from V and 9 bases from J; junction bases left unmatched: 12. This CDR3 is 15 amino acids long. Germline loops: CDR1 LNHDA, CDR2 SQIVND (reference sequence). The CDR3 DNA reads as TGTGCCAGTTGGGACGTAGCGGGAGGGGAGGGTGAGCAGTTCTTC. It yields the protein CASWDVAGGEGEQFF.

This clone was found a few times. The chain joins TRBV7-2 to TRBJ2-2; D uncertain. Trimming took off 6 bases at V and 0 bases at J, with 8 bases between the two ends. This CDR3 contains 14 residues. Germline-derived CDR1 and CDR2 are SGHTA and FQGNSA. The CDR3 nucleotides are TGTGCCAGCAGAGCTACAGCGAACACCGGGGAGCTGTTTTTT. This codes for CASRATANTGELFF.

This sequence joins TRBV6-5 and TRBJ1-3; TRBD1 agrees at 9 bases. Unmatched junction bases numbered 10, after V lost 9 bases and J lost 7 bases. This CDR3 spans 14 amino acids. Germline loops: CDR1 MNHEY, CDR2 SVGAGI. The CDR3 protein is CASSPGTGINTIYF. As DNA, the CDR3 is TGTGCCAGTAGCCCCGGGACAGGGATTAACACCATATATTTT.

The rearrangement links TRBV7-6 to TRBJ1-1; 12 bases are shared with TRBD1. Trimming at V came to 5 bases and at J to 7 bases, leaving 8 bases not matched to a gene. CDR1 is SGHVS, CDR2 FNYEAQ, per germline. CDR3 size: 15 residues. The CDR3 nucleotides are TGTGCCAGCAGCCCCGGGACAGGGGGCTTTGATGAAGCTTTCTTT. It is translated as CASSPGTGGFDEAFF.

The rearrangement joins TRBV6-6 to TRBJ1-2; possible D gene TRBD1, 6 bases. The CDR3 is 15 residues long. CDR1 is MNHNY and CDR2 is SVGAGI in the germline V gene (reference sequence). Deletions cut 0 bases from V and 7 bases from J, with 15 bases between. The CDR3 protein is CASSYSTRGDSGYTF. DNA for the CDR3: TGTGCCAGCAGTTACTCGACCAGGGGAGACTCTGGCTACACCTTC.

V gene TRBV19 combines with J gene TRBJ1-2; 7 nucleotides agree with TRBD1. The CDR3 has 13 amino acids. Germline V CDR1 and CDR2: LNHDA, SQIVND (reference sequence). The V and J ends lost 2 bases and 8 bases, in that order; junction bases with no gene match: 5. The CDR3 region is CASSITQGSGYTF. In DNA, the CDR3 is TGTGCCAGTAGTATAACACAGGGGTCCGGCTACACCTTC.

The chain employs TRBV2 and TRBJ1-3; perhaps TRBD1 as D (5 bases). The CDR3 sequence is 16 residues long. Germline V gene lookup returns CDR1 SNHLY and CDR2 FYNNEI. V lost 2 bases and J 1 base, leaving 12 bases between the germline ends. The CDR3 DNA reads TGTGCCAGCAGTGAATACGGGGGGAGATCTGGAAACACCATATATTTT. Amino acids: CASSEYGGRSGNTIYF.

CDR3 sequence reads: CASRTSNSYEQYF. DNA of the CDR3: TGTGCCAGCAGGACTAGCAACTCCTACGAGCAGTACTTC. V is TRBV6-5 and J is TRBJ2-7; 7 bases fit TRBD2. The CDR3 runs 13 residues. Germline V CDR1 and CDR2: MNHEY, SVGAGI. V trimming: 6 bases; J trimming: 0 bases; junction bases outside the gene matches: 2.

V gene TRBV5-5 combines with J gene TRBJ1-2; D is unresolved. Trimming removed 2 bases at V and 6 bases at J, with 11 bases between. Germline CDR1 is SGHKS and CDR2 is YYEKEE (reference sequence). CDR3 size: 13 residues. The CDR3 DNA follows: TGTGCCAGCAGCTTTGAGGGTATTCATGGCTACACCTTC. Its protein is CASSFEGIHGYTF.

Only one count was recorded for this clone. This chain joins TRBV2 and TRBJ1-1; TRBD1 is a possible D gene (5 bases). CDR3 size: 13 residues. CDR1 SNHLY and CDR2 FYNNEI come from the germline V gene. With 7 bases removed from V and 5 bases from J, the gap between germline ends came to 14 bases. CDR3 coding DNA: TGTGCCAGCAATGGGGGGATGAGGACTGAAGCTTTCTTT. Protein sequence: CASNGGMRTEAFF.

The V and J genes are TRBV2 and TRBJ2-3; D ambiguous. V gave up 5 bases and J gave up 1 base, with 7 bases separating them. The CDR3 extends over 13 amino acids. CDR1 SNHLY and CDR2 FYNNEI come from the germline V gene. For the CDR3, the DNA is TGTGCCAGCAGTAGAATGGGCACAGATACGCAGTATTTT. Protein: CASSRMGTDTQYF.